This entry concerns a single TCR beta chain. The data originate from a study of cytomegalovirus exposure and HLA in healthy donors. Whole-study context: About 85 million unique TCRs from HLA-typed donors were held in an early release of data.

The PCR was carried out with 60 Vbeta primers and 13 Jbeta primers. Method: immunoSEQ multiplex PCR; TCRdb's copy keeps in-frame clones and lacks some. This table holds 110,000 or so clones, around 77% found once. With V trimmed by 5 bases and J by 6 bases, 10 bases remained unmatched. The CDR3 consists of 15 residues. Germline CDR1 is LNHDA and CDR2 is SQIVND (reference sequence). The receptor's source is a woman under 40 in good health and CMV-seropositive. The chain employs TRBV19 and TRBJ1-5; 7 bases are a match to TRBD1. The sample taken for sequencing was PBMCs. CDR3 DNA sequence: TGTGCCAGTAGTCTTTACGACAGGGCGGGTCAGCCCCAGCATTTT. Protein sequence: CASSLYDRAGQPQHF.